These 8 T cell receptor beta chains were sequenced from one sample in a study of shared clonotypes between healthy human individuals (TCRdb year 2020). The library was produced with the immunoSEQ multiplex PCR assay. TCRdb took over this immuneACCESS table, retaining in-frame rearrangements with V and J assigned. Such tables are incomplete; in checked studies, under half of the missing clones stem from an unresolved V gene, and the remainder is unexplained. The sample table contains millions of clones; only one count was recorded for approximately 94% of them. Approximately 1.7% of the sample is in the top ten clones. CD8 naive samples were CD45RO-negative cells positively selected for CCR7, giving a CD45RA+CCR7+ population that excluded TemRA cells. Material for sequencing was naive CD8+ T cells from PBMCs. Interpreted using the paper, the cell subset or site label stands for: CD45RA+CCR7+. These receptor sequences come from a man between 18 and 35 years old in good health. Some clones in this sample may be carry-over from other donors' samples.

DNA of the CDR3: TGTGCCAGCAGCAGCCCCATAGGTGAGCAGTTCTTC. Translation: CASSSPIGEQFF. The rearrangement links TRBV27 to TRBJ2-1; no clear D gene. Between the trimmed V and J ends, which lost 6 bases and 9 bases, there was a span of 12 bases. Per germline, CDR1 MNHEY and CDR2 SMNVEV (reference sequence). CDR3 length: 12 residues.

The CDR3 here is CASSLWGALSNEQFF. For the CDR3, the DNA is TGTGCCAGCAGTTTATGGGGGGCCCTCAGCAATGAGCAGTTCTTC. The chain combines TRBV27 with TRBJ2-1, with D possibly being TRBD1 or TRBD2 (6 bases each). The CDR3 runs to 15 residues. Trimming pared 1 base from V and 6 bases from J, leaving 13 bases between. CDR1 is MNHEY and CDR2 is SMNVEV in the germline V gene (reference sequence).

The chain carries TRBV6-1 and TRBJ2-7; the D gene is possibly TRBD1 (5 bases). The CDR3 extends over 14 amino acids. Looked up from germline, CDR1 is MNHNS and CDR2 is SASEGT. V lost 0 bases to trimming and J lost 3 bases, with 9 bases between them. The CDR3 DNA sequence: TGTGCCAGCAGTGAAGCTCGCCAGGGCTACGAGCAGTACTTC. Translated, it gives CASSEARQGYEQYF.

The chain combines TRBV10-3 with TRBJ1-2; 10 bases map to TRBD1. The V and J ends lost 5 bases and 5 bases, in that order; junction bases with no gene match: 5. This CDR3 spans 14 amino acids. Germline V gene data show CDR1 as ENHRY and CDR2 as SYGVKD. CDR3 nucleotide sequence: TGTGCCATCAGTAAACCGGGACAGGGGTATGGCTACACCTTC. Amino acids: CAISKPGQGYGYTF.

Only one count was recorded for this clone. The chain carries TRBV4-1 and TRBJ2-1, with 7 bases aligning to TRBD2. Germline loops: CDR1 MGHRA, CDR2 YSYEKL. The ends lost 1 base at V and 7 bases at J; junction bases unmatched: 19. The length of the CDR3 is 19 residues. Here the CDR3 reads CASSQVVLGAGVGGNEQFF. The CDR3 coding sequence is TGCGCCAGCAGCCAAGTAGTATTAGGTGCGGGAGTGGGGGGTAATGAGCAGTTCTTC.

The chain uses TRBV19 and TRBJ1-2; D is uncertain. Germline V lookup: CDR1 LNHDA, CDR2 SQIVND (reference sequence). The CDR3 has 13 residues. Trimming left V 5 bases short and J 1 base short, with 8 bases between. CDR3 DNA: TGTGCCAGTAGTTTGGCAGTTAACTATGGCTACACCTTC. Its protein is CASSLAVNYGYTF. Full variable domain (rest looked up from reference TRBV19 and TRBJ1-2): DGGITQSPKYLFRKEGQNVTLSCEQNLNHDAMYWYRQDPGQGLRLIYYSQIVNDFQKGDIAEGYSVSREKKESFPLTVTSAQKNPTAFYLCASSLAVNYGYTFGSGTRLTVV.

The CDR3 loop is CSVRGLAGVNEQYF. CDR3 DNA sequence: TGCAGCGTACGGGGACTAGCGGGAGTCAACGAGCAGTACTTC. This chain uses TRBV29-1 with TRBJ2-7, with 14 bases fitting TRBD2. CDR3 size: 14 residues. Germline V CDR1 and CDR2: SQVTM, ANQGSEA. Losses at the gene ends were 6 bases for V and 5 bases for J; bases not matched to a gene: 6.

This chain uses TRBV4-1 with TRBJ2-1, with TRBD2 matching over 9 bases. This CDR3 contains 16 residues. V dropped 3 bases and J dropped 5; count of bases not matched to a gene: 8. Germline loops: CDR1 MGHRA, CDR2 YSYEKL. The CDR3 bases are TGCGCCAGCAGCCAGCTAGCGGGACCGAGGGACAATGAGCAGTTCTTC. Translating it yields CASSQLAGPRDNEQFF.